This T cell receptor beta chain came from a study of T-cell memory formation after mild COVID-19. Study overall: Most TCR clusters belonged to a single donor.

In this sample, this clonotype turned up a few times. Its antigen is unknown. With V trimmed by 7 bases and J by 7 bases, 8 bases remained unmatched. The CDR3 has 12 residues. CDR1 and CDR2 (germline): SQVTM, ANQGSEA. The authors produced TCR alpha and TCR beta cDNA libraries with sample barcodes and UMIs by 5'RACE using constant-segment primers. TCRdb re-analysed the 5' RACE reads in MiXCR, keeping a single row per CDR3 protein. The sample lists some 350,000 distinct CDR3 sequences, about 16% seen once, with about a fifth in the top ten. Overall study results and limits: Pre-infection memory carried some responding clones, suggesting that cross-reactive memory joined. Of the contracting clones, CD4+ ones lay mainly in CM and EM, and CD8+ ones in EMRA.

The rearrangement links TRBV29-1 to TRBJ1-1; 8 nucleotides match TRBD1. The receptor was isolated from a man aged 18-30 years who had mild COVID-19 (a few samples of this study predate the infection). Cell type and time point are not known. The sample comprised PBMCs or a T cell subset sorted from them (not recorded which). CDR3 sequence: CSEHRQGIEAFF. Here the CDR3 DNA reads TGCAGCGAACATAGACAGGGGATTGAAGCTTTCTTT. Full variable domain (missing parts from reference TRBV29-1 and TRBJ1-1): SAVISQKPSRDICQRGTSLTIQCQVDSQVTMMFWYRQQPGQSLTLIATANQGSEATYESGFVIDKFPISRPNLTFSTLTVSNMSPEDSSIYLCSEHRQGIEAFFGQGTRLTVV.